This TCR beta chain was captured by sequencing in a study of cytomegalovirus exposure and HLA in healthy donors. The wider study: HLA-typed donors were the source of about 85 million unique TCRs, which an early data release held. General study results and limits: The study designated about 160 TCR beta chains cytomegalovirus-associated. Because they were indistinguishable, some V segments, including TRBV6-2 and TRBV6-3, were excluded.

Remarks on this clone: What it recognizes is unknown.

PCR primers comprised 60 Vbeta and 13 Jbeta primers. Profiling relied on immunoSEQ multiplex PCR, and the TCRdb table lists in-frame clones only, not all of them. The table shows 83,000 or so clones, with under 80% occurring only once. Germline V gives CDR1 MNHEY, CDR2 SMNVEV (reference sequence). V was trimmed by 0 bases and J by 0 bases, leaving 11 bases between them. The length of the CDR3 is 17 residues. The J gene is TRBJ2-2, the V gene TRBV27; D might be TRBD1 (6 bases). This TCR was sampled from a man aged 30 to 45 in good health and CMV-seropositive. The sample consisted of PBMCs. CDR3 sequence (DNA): TGTGCCAGCAGTTTATCTTTACGACAGGCGAACACCGGGGAGCTGTTTTTT. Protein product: CASSLSLRQANTGELFF.